Below are 16 T cell receptor beta chains sequenced from a single sample in a study of CD8 T cells in ankylosing spondylitis. Their target antigens are unknown. The study, taken as a whole, reports: Seemingly distinctive of ankylosing spondylitis blood was a TCR beta motif formed by eight highly homologous variants.

TCRdb called the 5' RACE reads again in MiXCR, with one record for every CDR3 protein. Here the sample spans approximately 220,000 distinct CDR3 sequences, about a sixth being singletons. Sequenced: blood, either unsorted or a sorted T cell fraction (not recorded which). These receptors all come from a male donor with ankylosing spondylitis.

Turning to this clonotype: Sequence at one end of the junction differs from germline and may be a read error. The chain has TRBV7-7 and TRBJ2-1, with TRBD1 matching 9 bases. Germline V gene sequence: CDR1 SSHAT, CDR2 FNYEAQ (reference sequence). The CDR3 loop spans 16 amino acids. The CDR3 spells CASSTQAGTGNNEQFF. The CDR3 DNA is TGTGCTAGCAGCACGCAAGCCGGGACAGGGAACAATGAGCAGTTCTTC.

This clonotype was observed a handful of times. The V gene is TRBV12-3 or TRBV12-4, the J gene TRBJ2-7; 7 bases map to TRBD2. V gave up 5 bases and J gave up 2 bases; unmatched junction bases: 3. The CDR3 is 13 residues long. CDR3 region: CASSTSGAYEQYF. As DNA, the CDR3 is TGTGCCAGCAGTACAAGCGGGGCCTACGAGCAGTACTTC.

The rearrangement joins TRBV4-1 to TRBJ2-7; the D is unclear. V was pared by 1 base and J by 4 bases, with 14 bases between. Germline V gene data show CDR1 as MGHRA and CDR2 as YSYEKL. The CDR3 loop spans 15 amino acids. CDR3 coding DNA: TGCGCCAGCAGCCAAGGGGTTGATGGGCCTTACGAGCAGTACTTC. As protein: CASSQGVDGPYEQYF.

This clonotype was detected only a few times. The genes are TRBV9 and TRBJ2-5; D possibly corresponds to TRBD2 (5 bases). Germline assignment: CDR1 SGDLS and CDR2 YYNGEE. Trimming removed 4 bases at V and 3 bases at J, with 13 bases between. CDR3 length: 14 amino acids. The CDR3 region is CASSPEGLKETQYF. The DNA of the CDR3 is TGTGCCAGCAGCCCCGAGGGCTTAAAAGAGACCCAGTACTTC. Using reference TRBV9 and TRBJ2-5 for the parts outside the CDR3, the full variable domain is DSGVTQTPKHLITATGQRVTLRCSPRSGDLSVYWYQQSLDQGLQFLIQYYNGEERAKGNILERFSAQQFPDLHSELNLSSLELGDSALYFCASSPEGLKETQYFGPGTRLLVL.

This clonotype was detected ten times or more. V is TRBV29-1 and J is TRBJ2-2; TRBD2 agrees at 9 bases. Trimming took 7 bases from V and 2 from J; bases not matched to a gene: 14. The CDR3 is made up of 17 amino acids. Germline CDR1 is SQVTM and CDR2 is ANQGSEA. The CDR3 DNA sequence: TGCAGCGCTCAGGGGGTAGCGGGAGACGCTAACACCGGGGAGCTGTTTTTT. Its protein is CSAQGVAGDANTGELFF.

J is TRBJ2-6 and V is TRBV11-1; D may correspond to TRBD1 or TRBD2 (5 bases each). The CDR3 covers 15 residues. V dropped 1 base and J dropped 2 bases, with 6 bases sitting between them. The germline V gene has CDR1 SGHAT and CDR2 FQDESV (reference sequence). Here the CDR3 reads CASSLGGTGANVLTF. CDR3 coding DNA: TGTGCCAGCAGCTTAGGGGGGACTGGGGCCAACGTCCTGACTTTC.

This clonotype was seen repeatedly, ten times or more. The chain has TRBV6-1 and TRBJ2-1; 11 nucleotides line up with TRBD1. Germline-derived CDR1 and CDR2 are MNHNS and SASEGT. This CDR3 is built from 15 residues. J lost 8 bases, V lost 1 base, and 4 bases had no gene match. The CDR3 bases are TGTGCCAGCAGTGAAGGGGGACAGGGGGGCGATGAGCAGTTCTTC. Translation gives CASSEGGQGGDEQFF.

The chain is built from TRBV7-8 and TRBJ2-7; D remains ambiguous. Germline-derived CDR1 and CDR2 are SGHVS and FQNEAQ. V shed 1 base and J shed 3 bases, with 16 bases lying between them. The CDR3 is 16 amino acids. The CDR3 coding sequence is TGTGCCAGCAGCTTAGGAGGCCCAGAACCTCTCTACGAGCAGTACTTC. As protein: CASSLGGPEPLYEQYF. The variable domain in full, with the rest retrieved from reference TRBV7-8 and TRBJ2-7, is GAGVSQSPRYKVAKRGQDVALRCDPISGHVSLFWYQQALGQGPEFLTYFQNEAQLDKSGLPSDRFFAERPEGSVSTLKIQRTQQEDSAVYLCASSLGGPEPLYEQYFGPGTRLTVT.

The rearrangement links TRBV21-1 to TRBJ2-7; TRBD1, the D gene given by the table, was not confirmed from the DNA. TRBV21-1 is deemed a pseudogene. This CDR3 region has 15 residues. In DNA, the CDR3 is TGTGCCCACACAGGAATAGGGTATTTCGTATACGAGCAGTACTTC. As protein: CAHTGIGYFVYEQYF.

The chain joins TRBV5-1 to TRBJ2-7; 11 bases line up with TRBD2. The ends lost 2 bases at V and 2 bases at J; junction bases unmatched: 9. This CDR3 has 17 residues. Germline V gene lookup returns CDR1 SGHRS and CDR2 YFSETQ. CDR3 in amino acids: CASSFTGLADRAYEQYF. The DNA of the CDR3 is TGCGCCAGCAGCTTCACGGGACTAGCGGATAGAGCCTACGAGCAGTACTTC.

This clonotype was observed a few times. The genes are TRBV7-9 and TRBJ2-2; no reliable D call. CDR1 SEHNR and CDR2 FQNEAQ come from the germline V gene (reference sequence). V lost 4 bases and J lost 4, with 16 bases in between. This CDR3 comprises 16 residues. The CDR3 spells CASSSSKAGRTGELFF. The CDR3 nucleotides are TGTGCCAGCAGCTCTTCCAAAGCTGGGCGCACCGGGGAGCTGTTTTTT.

This chain connects TRBV29-1 to TRBJ2-2; D uncertain. Germline V gene lookup returns CDR1 SQVTM and CDR2 ANQGSEA. The CDR3 loop spans 12 amino acids. Trimming took off 8 bases at V and 5 bases at J, with 12 bases between the two ends. The CDR3: CSSRSGTGELFF. The CDR3 bases are TGCAGCTCCAGGAGTGGGACCGGGGAGCTGTTTTTT.

This clonotype has only a few counts. V gene TRBV11-2 combines with J gene TRBJ1-1; TRBD1 might be the D (5 bases). Germline CDR1 reads SGHAT; CDR2 reads FQNNGV. This CDR3 is 17 amino acids long. V was shortened by 3 bases and J by 3 bases, with 20 bases between the two germline ends. CDR3: CASSFGQGHVLDTEAFF. CDR3 DNA sequence: TGTGCCAGCAGCTTTGGCCAGGGCCACGTTCTTGACACTGAAGCTTTCTTT.

This clonotype occurred a few times. This chain joins TRBV7-9 and TRBJ1-4; 7 bases agree with TRBD1. V lost 5 bases, J lost 8 bases, and 8 bases stayed unmatched. The CDR3 has 14 residues. Germline CDR1 is SEHNR and CDR2 is FQNEAQ (reference sequence). In DNA form, the CDR3 reads TGTGCCAGCAGCGCCACAGGGGCGGACGAAAAACTGTTTTTT. As protein: CASSATGADEKLFF. Full variable domain (missing parts from reference TRBV7-9 and TRBJ1-4): DTGVSQNPRHKITKRGQNVTFRCDPISEHNRLYWYRQTLGQGPEFLTYFQNEAQLEKSRLLSDRFSAERPKGSFSTLEIQRTEQGDSAMYLCASSATGADEKLFFGSGTQLSVL.

This clonotype was seen a few times. The chain couples TRBV4-1 to TRBJ2-7; 8 bases align to TRBD1. This CDR3 has 15 residues. After removal of 0 bases from V and 1 base from J, the junction contained 2 bases not matched to a gene. Germline values: CDR1 MGHRA, CDR2 YSYEKL. In nucleotides, the CDR3 is TGCGCCAGCAGCCAAGATGACAGGGGATCCTACGAGCAGTACTTC. Translation gives CASSQDDRGSYEQYF.

This chain uses TRBV19 with TRBJ1-1; D not resolved. The CDR3 consists of 12 residues. The V and J ends lost 8 bases and 1 base respectively, with 8 bases between them. Germline values: CDR1 LNHDA, CDR2 SQIVND (reference sequence). CDR3 sequence: CASLLGNTEAFF. The CDR3 DNA sequence: TGTGCCAGTCTTTTGGGGAACACTGAAGCTTTCTTT.